This passage covers 24 T cell receptor beta chains from one sample sequenced in a study of blood T cell repertoires in COVID-19 (dated by TCRdb to about 2020). The library was built by means of the immunoSEQ multiplex PCR assay. The clones in this table, taken by TCRdb from immuneACCESS, are in-frame only. Not every clone is retained; where verified, under half of the shortfall comes from an unresolved V gene, and the cause of the rest is unknown. This sample holds approximately 300,000 clones; more than 90% were observed only once. About 18% of the sample rests with the top ten. Sequencing was carried out using PBMCs or T cells enriched from blood (not recorded which). All receptors come from a woman aged 25 to 39 who had recovered from COVID-19.

The chain employs TRBV4-1 and TRBJ1-4; no reliable D call. V lost 1 base and J 8 bases, leaving 5 bases between the germline ends. CDR3 size: 12 residues. CDR1 is MGHRA, CDR2 YSYEKL, per germline. The CDR3 DNA is TGCGCCAGCAGCCAAGCGGGGGAAAAACTGTTTTTT. Translating gives CASSQAGEKLFF.

The rearrangement links TRBV28 to TRBJ1-2; 10 bases map to TRBD1. J gave up 7 bases and V 10 bases, and 6 bases lay outside the gene matches. Per germline, CDR1 MDHEN and CDR2 SYDVKM. This CDR3 comprises 12 residues. CDR3 nucleotide sequence: TGTGCCACCCGACAGGGGGCGGGTGGCTACACCTTC. It codes for CATRQGAGGYTF.

The gene calls are TRBV27 and TRBJ1-5, with TRBD1 matching 9 bases. V was clipped by 4 bases and J by 3 bases; unmatched bases: 4. The CDR3 totals 15 residues. Germline V gene sequence: CDR1 MNHEY, CDR2 SMNVEV (reference sequence). For the CDR3, the DNA is TGTGCCAGCAGTTCGGGACAGGGCTCCAATCAGCCCCAGCATTTT. As protein: CASSSGQGSNQPQHF.

The chain joins TRBV21-1 to TRBJ2-1; TRBD1 is the table's D call, not checked against the DNA. TRBV21-1 is a pseudogene locus. The CDR3 contains 16 residues. CDR3 residues: CASRRTGLSRSNEQFF. DNA for the CDR3: TGTGCCAGCAGACGGACAGGCCTAAGTAGGAGCAATGAGCAGTTCTTC.

This rearrangement joins TRBV27 to TRBJ2-7, with D possibly TRBD1 on 6 matching bases. The CDR3 extends over 16 amino acids. Per germline, CDR1 MNHEY and CDR2 SMNVEV (reference sequence). V lost 0 bases and J lost 2, with 14 bases in between. The CDR3: CASSLSGPGTPYEQYF. The CDR3 DNA sequence: TGTGCCAGCAGTTTATCCGGCCCCGGGACACCCTACGAGCAGTACTTC.

The rearrangement joins TRBV28 to TRBJ2-5, with D unresolved. Germline V gives CDR1 MDHEN, CDR2 SYDVKM. This CDR3 is 10 amino acids long. Trimming stripped 11 bases from V and 5 bases from J, with 9 bases between. The chain's CDR3 is CASGFETQYF. CDR3 nucleotide sequence: TGTGCCTCCGGGTTCGAGACCCAGTACTTC.

The chain combines TRBV5-1 with TRBJ1-2; TRBD1 might be the D (6 bases). Between the trimmed V and J ends, which lost 0 bases and 11 bases, there was a span of 14 bases. The germline CDR1 and CDR2 sequences are SGHRS and YFSETQ. This CDR3 is 13 amino acids long. This CDR3 reads CASSLETGGGYTF. The DNA of the CDR3 is TGCGCCAGCAGCTTGGAGACAGGCGGGGGTTACACCTTC.

The chain uses TRBV4-2 and TRBJ2-7; 10 bases align to TRBD1. The trim removed 4 bases at V and 4 bases at J, leaving 7 bases unmatched. Germline values: CDR1 LGHNA, CDR2 YNFKEQ. This CDR3 has 15 amino acids. The CDR3 region has the DNA TGTGCCAGCAGCCGAGAGACAGGGGGCGAATACGAGCAGTACTTC. Amino acids: CASSRETGGEYEQYF.

The chain is built from TRBV9 and TRBJ2-1; TRBD2 agrees at 10 bases. The CDR3 consists of 13 residues. Germline lookup yields CDR1 SGDLS and CDR2 YYNGEE. V gave up 5 bases and J gave up 10 bases; unmatched junction bases: 6. CDR3: CASSDTSGNEQFF. In nucleotides, the CDR3 is TGTGCCAGCAGTGATACTAGCGGGAACGAGCAGTTCTTC.

The CDR3 spells CASSDRTSGERSDTQYF. As DNA, the CDR3 is TGCGCCAGCAGCGATCGGACTAGCGGGGAGAGGTCAGATACGCAGTATTTT. V and J are TRBV5-1 and TRBJ2-3; TRBD2 agrees at 12 bases. The germline V gene has CDR1 SGHRS and CDR2 YFSETQ. V lost 4 bases, J lost 4 bases, and 10 bases stayed unmatched. The CDR3 has 17 amino acids.

This chain uses TRBV5-5 with TRBJ2-2, with 12 bases lining up with TRBD2. Germline V gene lookup returns CDR1 SGHKS and CDR2 YYEKEE (reference sequence). V was clipped by 4 bases and J by 6 bases; unmatched bases: 10. The CDR3 has 17 residues. CDR3 coding DNA: TGTGCCAGCAGCCCAGGACTAGCGGGGTATGACCCCGGGGAGCTGTTTTTT. Amino acids: CASSPGLAGYDPGELFF.

The chain couples TRBV28 to TRBJ2-6; D might be TRBD2 (6 bases). Germline CDR1 MDHEN, CDR2 SYDVKM. Trimming took off 6 bases at V and 1 base at J, with 16 bases between the two ends. The CDR3 is 17 residues long. CDR3: CASSDSWGVSGANVLTF. The CDR3 coding sequence is TGTGCCAGCAGCGATTCCTGGGGGGTTTCTGGGGCCAACGTCCTGACTTTC. The complete variable domain, with remaining parts taken from reference TRBV28 and TRBJ2-6, reads DVKVTQSSRYLVKRTGEKVFLECVQDMDHENMFWYRQDPGLGLRLIYFSYDVKMKEKGDIPEGYSVSREKKERFSLILESASTNQTSMYLCASSDSWGVSGANVLTFGAGSRLTVL.

The J gene is TRBJ1-6, the V gene TRBV6-5; D remains unclear. The CDR3 covers 15 residues. V was pared by 8 bases and J by 5 bases, with 16 bases between. Looked up from germline, CDR1 is MNHEY and CDR2 is SVGAGI. The CDR3 DNA reads TGTGCCAGCCTAGCGAGCCGGGCCAATAATTCACCCCTCCACTTT. Its protein is CASLASRANNSPLHF.

This chain joins TRBV27 and TRBJ2-7; 7 bases match TRBD1. Losses at the gene ends were 5 bases for V and 4 bases for J; bases not matched to a gene: 11. The CDR3 length is 15 residues. CDR1 is MNHEY, CDR2 SMNVEV, per germline (reference sequence). This CDR3 is CASSGQTGMVYEQYF. CDR3 bases: TGTGCCAGCAGTGGACAGACAGGGATGGTGTACGAGCAGTACTTC.

The V and J genes are TRBV7-8 and TRBJ1-2; 8 bases line up with TRBD1. CDR1 is SGHVS, CDR2 FQNEAQ, per germline. V was pared by 3 bases and J by 4 bases, with 1 base of the junction left unmatched. The CDR3 loop spans 13 amino acids. The CDR3 spells CASSLDRAYGYTF. The CDR3 bases are TGTGCCAGCAGCTTGGACAGGGCCTATGGCTACACCTTC.

The V and J genes are TRBV11-2 and TRBJ1-6; 7 positions match TRBD1. Trimming cost V 0 bases and J 10 bases; bases outside gene matches: 12. The CDR3 is made up of 17 amino acids. Germline V gene data show CDR1 as SGHAT and CDR2 as FQNNGV. The chain's CDR3 is CASSLEPPTGTRSPLHF. The CDR3 DNA sequence: TGTGCCAGCAGCTTAGAACCTCCGACAGGGACGCGATCACCCCTCCACTTT.

The genes are TRBV5-4 and TRBJ1-2, with D perhaps TRBD1 (5 bases). Trimming removed 4 bases at V and 4 bases at J, with 17 bases between. CDR1 and CDR2 from the germline V gene are SGHNT and YYREEE (reference sequence). CDR3 length: 15 amino acids. The CDR3 sequence is CASSQRWGDAYGYTF. The CDR3 bases are TGTGCCAGCAGCCAACGATGGGGGGACGCCTATGGCTACACCTTC.

The chain combines TRBV19 with TRBJ1-1, with D maybe TRBD1 (5 bases). The CDR3 sequence is 15 residues long. Germline V lookup: CDR1 LNHDA, CDR2 SQIVND (reference sequence). The germline V and J ends were trimmed by 4 bases and 4 bases, with 16 bases remaining between them. The CDR3 region has the DNA TGTGCCAGTAGTACCACAAGGCAGGGCCGCACTGAAGCTTTCTTT. It encodes CASSTTRQGRTEAFF. Complete variable domain (other parts from reference TRBV19 and TRBJ1-1): DGGITQSPKYLFRKEGQNVTLSCEQNLNHDAMYWYRQDPGQGLRLIYYSQIVNDFQKGDIAEGYSVSREKKESFPLTVTSAQKNPTAFYLCASSTTRQGRTEAFFGQGTRLTVV.

The chain recombines TRBV7-9 with TRBJ1-2; 7 nucleotides match TRBD1. Per the germline V gene, CDR1 is SEHNR and CDR2 is FQNEAQ (reference sequence). This CDR3 is built from 15 residues. The trim removed 6 bases at V and 4 bases at J, leaving 11 bases unmatched. The CDR3 DNA sequence: TGTGCCAGCAGTCCCGCGGACAGGCCTACCTATGGCTACACCTTC. Protein: CASSPADRPTYGYTF. The full variable domain, in which reference TRBV7-9 and TRBJ1-2 provide the parts outside the CDR3, is DTGVSQNPRHKITKRGQNVTFRCDPISEHNRLYWYRQTLGQGPEFLTYFQNEAQLEKSRLLSDRFSAERPKGSFSTLEIQRTEQGDSAMYLCASSPADRPTYGYTFGSGTRLTVV.

J is TRBJ1-2 and V is TRBV6-1; the D gene is possibly TRBD1 (5 bases). V lost 1 base and J 3 bases, leaving 6 bases between the germline ends. Germline loops: CDR1 MNHNS, CDR2 SASEGT. The length of the CDR3 is 13 residues. CDR3 region: CASSEGDYYGYTF. Written as DNA, the CDR3 is TGTGCCAGCAGTGAAGGGGACTACTATGGCTACACCTTC.

The genes are TRBV28 and TRBJ1-3; TRBD1 matches at 7 bases. The germline CDR1 and CDR2 sequences are MDHEN and SYDVKM. This CDR3 is built from 17 residues. Trimming cost V 2 bases and J 0 bases; bases outside gene matches: 7. DNA of the CDR3: TGTGCCAGCAGTTTAAGCCCGACAGGGAGCTCTGGAAACACCATATATTTT. Translating it yields CASSLSPTGSSGNTIYF.

The rearrangement joins TRBV7-8 to TRBJ1-6, with D perhaps TRBD1 (5 bases). V was cut by 1 base and J by 8 bases, with 6 bases left in between. From germline, CDR1 is SGHVS and CDR2 FQNEAQ. The CDR3 is 13 amino acids. The CDR3 here is CASSLGGDSPLHF. The CDR3 DNA reads TGTGCCAGCAGCTTAGGGGGGGATTCACCCCTCCACTTT. The variable domain in full, completed from reference TRBV7-8 and TRBJ1-6, reads GAGVSQSPRYKVAKRGQDVALRCDPISGHVSLFWYQQALGQGPEFLTYFQNEAQLDKSGLPSDRFFAERPEGSVSTLKIQRTQQEDSAVYLCASSLGGDSPLHFGNGTRLTVT.

The chain uses TRBV5-1 and TRBJ2-7; TRBD1 agrees at 8 bases. V was clipped by 4 bases and J by 6 bases; unmatched bases: 9. This CDR3 has 14 residues. From germline, CDR1 is SGHRS and CDR2 YFSETQ. In DNA form, the CDR3 reads TGCGCCAGCAGCATTGGACAGGGACGCGTCGAGCAGTACTTC. This sequence encodes CASSIGQGRVEQYF.

The V call is TRBV28, the J call TRBJ1-6; D possibly corresponds to TRBD1 (5 bases). Trimming removed 2 bases at V and 7 bases at J, with 12 bases between. The CDR3 runs to 15 residues. The V gene's germline CDR1 is MDHEN and CDR2 SYDVKM. In nucleotides, the CDR3 is TGTGCCAGCAGTTTACGGGGGGTGGGGAATTCACCCCTCCACTTT. This translates into CASSLRGVGNSPLHF.